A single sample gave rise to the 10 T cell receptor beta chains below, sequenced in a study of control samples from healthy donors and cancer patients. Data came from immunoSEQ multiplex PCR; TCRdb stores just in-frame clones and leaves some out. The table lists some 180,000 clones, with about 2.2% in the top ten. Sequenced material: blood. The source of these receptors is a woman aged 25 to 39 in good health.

The CDR3 DNA reads TGTGCCAGCAGTTTCAGGGGCGCTTACAATGAGCAGTTCTTC. Amino acids: CASSFRGAYNEQFF. This chain joins TRBV2 and TRBJ2-1; maybe TRBD1 (6 bases). Trimming took off 5 bases at V and 4 bases at J, with 12 bases between the two ends. CDR1 SNHLY and CDR2 FYNNEI come from the germline V gene. The CDR3 extends over 14 amino acids.

Here the CDR3 DNA reads TGTGCCAGCAGTTTGAGACGAGATACGCAGTATTTT. It specifies CASSLRRDTQYF. The V gene is TRBV12-3 or TRBV12-4, the J gene TRBJ2-3, with unresolved D. The CDR3 consists of 12 residues. The ends were cut back, 3 bases at V and 5 bases at J, with 6 bases in the middle.

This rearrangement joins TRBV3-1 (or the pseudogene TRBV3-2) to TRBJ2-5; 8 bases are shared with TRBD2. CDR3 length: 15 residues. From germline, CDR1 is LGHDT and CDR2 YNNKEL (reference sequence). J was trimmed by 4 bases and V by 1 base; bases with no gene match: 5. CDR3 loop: CASSQVGGAGETQYF. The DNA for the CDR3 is TGTGCCAGCAGCCAAGTCGGGGGGGCCGGAGAGACCCAGTACTTC.

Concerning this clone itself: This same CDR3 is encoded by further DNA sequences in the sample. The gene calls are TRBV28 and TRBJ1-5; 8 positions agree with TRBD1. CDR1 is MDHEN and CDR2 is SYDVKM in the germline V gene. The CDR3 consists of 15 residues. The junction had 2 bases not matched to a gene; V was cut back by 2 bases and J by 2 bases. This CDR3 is CASSLQGARNQPQHF. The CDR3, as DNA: TGTGCCAGCAGTTTACAGGGGGCGCGCAATCAGCCCCAGCATTTT.

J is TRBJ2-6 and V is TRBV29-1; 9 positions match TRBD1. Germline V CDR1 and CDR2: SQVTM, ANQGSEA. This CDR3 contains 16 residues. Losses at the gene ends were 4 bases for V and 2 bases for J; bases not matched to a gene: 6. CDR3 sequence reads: CSVGTGERTGANVLTF. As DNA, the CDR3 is TGCAGCGTTGGGACAGGGGAAAGAACTGGGGCCAACGTCCTGACTTTC.

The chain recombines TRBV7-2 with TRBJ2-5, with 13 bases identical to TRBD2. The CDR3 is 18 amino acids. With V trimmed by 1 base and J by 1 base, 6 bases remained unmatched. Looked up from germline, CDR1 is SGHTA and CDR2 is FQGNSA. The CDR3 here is CASSLVRLAGGSQETQYF. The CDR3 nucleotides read TGTGCCAGCAGCTTAGTGAGACTAGCGGGGGGTAGCCAAGAGACCCAGTACTTC.

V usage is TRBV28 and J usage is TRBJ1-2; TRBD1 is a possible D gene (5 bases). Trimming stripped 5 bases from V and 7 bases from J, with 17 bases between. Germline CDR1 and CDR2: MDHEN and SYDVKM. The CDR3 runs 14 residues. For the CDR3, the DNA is TGTGCCAGCAGTGGGGGACCTTCCTGGCCTGGCTACACCTTC. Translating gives CASSGGPSWPGYTF.

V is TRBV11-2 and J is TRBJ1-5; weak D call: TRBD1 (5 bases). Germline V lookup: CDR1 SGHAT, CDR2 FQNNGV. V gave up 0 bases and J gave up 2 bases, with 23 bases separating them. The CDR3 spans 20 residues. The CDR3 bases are TGTGCCAGCAGCTTAGAGGGGGGACCCGACGGACTTTATTGCAATCAGCCCCAGCATTTT. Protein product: CASSLEGGPDGLYCNQPQHF.

The chain's CDR3 is CASSLLNTEAFF. In DNA, the CDR3 is TGTGCCAGCAGTTTACTGAACACTGAAGCTTTCTTT. The chain carries TRBV12-3 or TRBV12-4 and TRBJ1-1; D is uncertain. V gave up 2 bases and J gave up 0 bases, with 1 base separating them. This CDR3 has 12 residues.

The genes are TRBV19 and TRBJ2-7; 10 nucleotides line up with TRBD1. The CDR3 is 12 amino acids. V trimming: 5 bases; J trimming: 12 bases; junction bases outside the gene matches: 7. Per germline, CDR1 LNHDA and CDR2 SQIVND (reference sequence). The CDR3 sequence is CASSAGTGAMYF. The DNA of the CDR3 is TGTGCCAGTAGTGCCGGGACAGGGGCGATGTACTTC.